Below, one T cell receptor (beta chain) is given with its context. This record comes from a study of blood T cells in healthy people across ages. Trimming took off 8 bases at V and 7 bases at J, with 14 bases between the two ends. The CDR3 runs 13 residues. The authors ran a second PCR of about 6 to 11 cycles using a sample-barcoded 5' primer and a J-beta primer mix. TCRdb passed the 5' RACE reads through MiXCR, listing each CDR3 protein once. The sample has fewer than 2 million distinct CDR3 sequences; about two fifths are singletons. Sequencing input: blood. This clonotype was obtained from a human donor in good health. This rearrangement joins TRBV12-3 or TRBV12-4 to TRBJ2-2; no reliable D call. The CDR3 DNA sequence: TGTGCCAGCCAACCCTTAAGAAGCGGGGAGCTGTTTTTT. This translates into CASQPLRSGELFF.